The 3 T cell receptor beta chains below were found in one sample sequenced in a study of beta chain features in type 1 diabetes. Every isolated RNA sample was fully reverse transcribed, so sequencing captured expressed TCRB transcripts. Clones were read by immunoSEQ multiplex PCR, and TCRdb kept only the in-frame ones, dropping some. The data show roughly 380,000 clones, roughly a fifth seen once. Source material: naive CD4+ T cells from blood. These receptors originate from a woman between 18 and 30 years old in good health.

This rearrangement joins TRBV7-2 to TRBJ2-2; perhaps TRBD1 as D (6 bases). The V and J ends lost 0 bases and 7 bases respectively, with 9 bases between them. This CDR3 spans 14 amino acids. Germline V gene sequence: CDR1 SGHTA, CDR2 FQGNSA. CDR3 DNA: TGTGCCAGCAGCTTAGCTGGGGGCGGCGGGGAGCTGTTTTTT. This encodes CASSLAGGGGELFF.

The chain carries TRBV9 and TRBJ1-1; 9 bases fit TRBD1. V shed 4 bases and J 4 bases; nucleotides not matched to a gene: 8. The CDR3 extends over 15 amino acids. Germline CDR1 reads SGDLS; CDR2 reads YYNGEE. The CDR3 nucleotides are TGTGCCAGCAGCTCACCGAACAGGGGGCGCACTGAAGCTTTCTTT. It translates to CASSSPNRGRTEAFF.

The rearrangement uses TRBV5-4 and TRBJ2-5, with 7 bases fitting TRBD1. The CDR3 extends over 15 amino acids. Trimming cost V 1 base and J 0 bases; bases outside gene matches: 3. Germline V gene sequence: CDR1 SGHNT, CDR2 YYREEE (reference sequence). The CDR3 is CASSLTGVNQETQYF. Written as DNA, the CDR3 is TGTGCCAGCAGCTTGACAGGGGTCAACCAAGAGACCCAGTACTTC.